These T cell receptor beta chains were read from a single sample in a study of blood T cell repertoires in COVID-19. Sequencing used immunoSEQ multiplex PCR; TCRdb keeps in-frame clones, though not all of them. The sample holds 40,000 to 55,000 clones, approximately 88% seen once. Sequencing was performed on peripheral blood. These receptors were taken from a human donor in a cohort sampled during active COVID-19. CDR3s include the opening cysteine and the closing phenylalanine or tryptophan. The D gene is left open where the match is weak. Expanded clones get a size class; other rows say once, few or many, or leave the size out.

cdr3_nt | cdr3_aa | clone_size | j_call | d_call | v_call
TGTGCCACCAGTGACCCCGGGACAGGGCAAGAGACCCAGTACTTC | CATSDPGTGQETQYF | few | TRBJ2-5 | TRBD1 | TRBV24-1
TGTGCCAGCAGCGTAGACGCCGGGGGACAGTATAATTCACCCCTCCACTTT | CASSVDAGGQYNSPLHF | once | TRBJ1-6 | TRBD1 | TRBV9
TGTGCCAGCAGCGCAACTAGCGGCCAAGAGACCCAGTACTTC | CASSATSGQETQYF | once | TRBJ2-5 | TRBD2 | TRBV9
TGTGCCAGGAGACAGCGGGAGCTTCCTGGGGCCAACGTCCTGACTTTC | CARRQRELPGANVLTF | - | TRBJ2-6 | TRBD2 | TRBV2
TGTGCCAGCAGCTCCAGGACAGGAGCGGTCGGCTACACCTTC | CASSSRTGAVGYTF | - | TRBJ1-2 | TRBD1 | TRBV7-2
TGTGCCAGCAGTCGGGACTCCACAGATACGCAGTATTTT | CASSRDSTDTQYF | - | TRBJ2-3 | - | TRBV5-4
TGTGCCAGCAGCCCCGTGGGGCGGGGGGGCTACAATGAGCAGTTCTTC | CASSPVGRGGYNEQFF | - | TRBJ2-1 | TRBD2 | TRBV7-3
TGTGCCAGCAGCCAGCAGGGCCCGGGTATAACGCAGTATTTT | CASSQQGPGITQYF | - | TRBJ2-3 | - | TRBV3-1/TRBV3-2
TGTGCCTCCTCGGGAGGGAGCAATCAGCCCCAGCATTTT | CASSGGSNQPQHF | few | TRBJ1-5 | - | TRBV30
TGTGCCAGTAGTATAGGGGACAGGGGCAGCAATCAGCCCCAGCATTTT | CASSIGDRGSNQPQHF | - | TRBJ1-5 | TRBD1 | TRBV19
TGTGCCAGCAGCTCGGGACTAGCGGGTGGCACCGGGGAGCTGTTTTTT | CASSSGLAGGTGELFF | - | TRBJ2-2 | TRBD2 | TRBV7-2
TGTGCCAGCAGCCAAGGGGCGGGCCCAGAGACCCAGTACTTC | CASSQGAGPETQYF | - | TRBJ2-5 | - | TRBV3-1/TRBV3-2
TGTGCCAGCAGCTTGGCTGGGGCGACAGTGGAGCAGTACTTC | CASSLAGATVEQYF | - | TRBJ2-7 | - | TRBV5-6
TGTGCCAGCAGCTTGGGAGGACTTTTAGCCAAAAACATTCAGTACTTC | CASSLGGLLAKNIQYF | - | TRBJ2-4 | - | TRBV5-6
TGTGCCAGCAGCCAAGTTTGGGGACAGGATAATCAGCCCCAGCATTTT | CASSQVWGQDNQPQHF | - | TRBJ1-5 | TRBD1 | TRBV4-2
TGTGCCACCAGTGACCCAGGACCCCAGGGCTACAATGAGCAGTTCTTC | CATSDPGPQGYNEQFF | - | TRBJ2-1 | - | TRBV24-1
TGTGCCAGCAGAACAGATCAAGAGACCCAGTACTTC | CASRTDQETQYF | - | TRBJ2-5 | - | TRBV6-4